This T cell receptor beta chain was sequenced in a study of kidney transplant recipient with SARS-CoV-2 infection. The germline V and J ends were trimmed by 5 bases and 8 bases, with 15 bases remaining between them. This CDR3 has 12 residues. Germline CDR1 is DFQATT and CDR2 is SNEGSKA (reference sequence). Ten or more counts support this clonotype. Via MiXCR, TCRdb re-called the reads, giving one row per CDR3 protein. The repertoire has 200,000 to 300,000 distinct CDR3 sequences, around 26% of them found once; the top ten carry around 7.8%. The V gene is TRBV20-1, the J gene TRBJ1-2, with D tentatively TRBD1 (5 bases). The receptor was isolated from a male patient aged 25-45 years who had COVID-19 and was a kidney transplant recipient. Some T cells may trace back to the graft donor. Here the sequenced sample was a blood sample, taken at baseline and on day 111 from a kidney transplant recipient. The CDR3 coding sequence is TGCAGTGCTTTCCGGGACCCTCGAGGCTACACCTTC. Translating gives CSAFRDPRGYTF.